The clone carrying this T cell receptor beta chain came up once. These data come from a study of T cell changes during pregnancy in multiple sclerosis. Sequenced by immunoSEQ multiplex PCR; TCRdb stores in-frame clones only, minus some. The sample lists under 35,000 clones, 85% seen once, with 7% to 10% in the top ten. V shed 5 bases and J shed 2 bases, with 9 bases lying between them. The CDR3 covers 12 residues. The germline gives CDR1 SQVTM, CDR2 ANQGSEA. This specimen consisted of CD8+ T cells from peripheral blood mononuclear cells, obtained after pregnancy. This rearrangement joins TRBV29-1 to TRBJ1-2; D gene unclear. This receptor was identified in a female donor with multiple sclerosis, enrolled in a pregnancy study. CDR3 DNA sequence: TGCAGCGTTCGTACAGAGAACTATGGCTACACCTTC. Amino acid sequence: CSVRTENYGYTF.